The 9 T cell receptor beta chains below come from one sample, sequenced in a study of blood T cell repertoires in COVID-19. Measured with immunoSEQ multiplex PCR; TCRdb has only the in-frame clones, and not every one. The sample holds approximately 290,000 clones, about nine tenths seen once. Sequencing was done on a sample of peripheral blood. These receptors originate from a man aged 18 to 29 with active or convalescent COVID-19.

V and J are TRBV29-1 and TRBJ2-7, with D possibly TRBD2 on 7 matching bases. The CDR3 runs to 13 residues. Trimming shortened V by 4 bases and J by 3 bases, and 13 bases separated the two germline ends. Germline V lookup: CDR1 SQVTM, CDR2 ANQGSEA. The CDR3 loop reads CSVGGGEVYEQYF. CDR3 nucleotide sequence: TGCAGCGTTGGGGGGGGCGAGGTCTACGAGCAGTACTTC.

The J gene is TRBJ2-2, the V gene TRBV5-1; D is perhaps TRBD1 (6 bases). Germline CDR1 is SGHRS and CDR2 is YFSETQ. Trimming shortened V by 5 bases and J by 5 bases, and 13 bases separated the two germline ends. The CDR3 consists of 14 residues. CDR3 sequence (DNA): TGCGCCAGCAGGGACAGTCCGGGGACCGGGGAGCTGTTTTTT. This sequence encodes CASRDSPGTGELFF.

V usage is TRBV7-9 and J usage is TRBJ1-1; 7 bases are a match to TRBD1. The CDR3 extends over 14 amino acids. Germline V lookup: CDR1 SEHNR, CDR2 FQNEAQ (reference sequence). With 5 bases clipped from V and 4 bases from J, the junction kept 7 bases outside the gene matches. The CDR3 sequence is CASSPRAGGTEAFF. The CDR3 DNA is TGTGCCAGCAGCCCTAGAGCAGGGGGCACTGAAGCTTTCTTT.

This clone was seen a handful of times. The chain is built from TRBV11-3 and TRBJ1-2; 7 bases line up with TRBD1. The CDR3 is made up of 16 amino acids. Germline values: CDR1 SGHNT, CDR2 YENEEA. Trimming took 2 bases from V and 5 from J; bases not matched to a gene: 11. The CDR3 spells CASSLPSPGTVYGYTF. As DNA, the CDR3 is TGTGCCAGCAGCTTACCATCCCCCGGGACAGTATATGGCTACACCTTC.

The genes are TRBV5-8 and TRBJ1-6; 9 bases agree with TRBD1. The V segment lost 2 bases and the J segment 8 bases; nucleotides outside the gene matches: 11. CDR3 length equals 17 residues. Germline assignment: CDR1 SGHTS and CDR2 YDEGEE. Written as DNA, the CDR3 is TGTGCCAGCAGCTTACCGGGACAGGGATTCGGGGATTCACCCCTCCACTTT. Translated, it gives CASSLPGQGFGDSPLHF.

V gene TRBV27 combines with J gene TRBJ2-2; tentative D call: TRBD2 (6 bases). Germline loops: CDR1 MNHEY, CDR2 SMNVEV (reference sequence). With 6 bases removed from V and 2 bases from J, the gap between germline ends came to 10 bases. The CDR3 runs 14 residues. The CDR3 loop reads CASRGLTNTGELFF. The CDR3 bases are TGTGCCAGCAGAGGACTAACCAACACCGGGGAGCTGTTTTTT.

V gene TRBV18 combines with J gene TRBJ1-5; a possible D gene is TRBD1 (6 bases). This CDR3 has 16 residues. V dropped 6 bases and J dropped 2 bases, with 17 bases sitting between them. Per germline, CDR1 KGHSH and CDR2 LQKENI. This chain's CDR3 is CASSSLGRGGNQPQHF. CDR3 DNA: TGTGCCAGCTCGTCACTGGGCAGGGGTGGCAATCAGCCCCAGCATTTT.

Comments on this clone: The identical CDR3 is also encoded by other nucleotide sequences in the sample. V usage is TRBV5-1 and J usage is TRBJ2-2, with 7 bases lining up with TRBD1. The CDR3 has 15 residues. Germline V lookup: CDR1 SGHRS, CDR2 YFSETQ. Germline trimming cut 0 bases from V and 2 bases from J; bases unmatched to any gene: 1. The DNA for the CDR3 is TGCGCCAGCAGCTTGGGGGACAGAAACACCGGGGAGCTGTTTTTT. Translated, it gives CASSLGDRNTGELFF.

This chain connects TRBV7-6 to TRBJ2-7; D may be TRBD1 (6 bases). V dropped 1 base and J dropped 2 bases, with 12 bases sitting between them. The CDR3 extends over 15 amino acids. The V gene's germline CDR1 is SGHVS and CDR2 FNYEAQ. CDR3 DNA sequence: TGTGCCAGCAGCTTAGTAGCAGGGGTTGCCTACGAGCAGTACTTC. It yields the protein CASSLVAGVAYEQYF.